The 12 T cell receptor beta chains below all came from one sample that was sequenced in a study of cytomegalovirus exposure and HLA in healthy donors. Researchers ran the PCR with 60 Vbeta and 13 Jbeta primers. Clones were read by immunoSEQ multiplex PCR, and TCRdb kept only the in-frame ones, dropping some. The sample lists roughly 150,000 clones, around 74% occurring once. The specimen was PBMCs. These receptors were taken from a female donor in good health and CMV-seronegative.

The chain combines TRBV10-1 with TRBJ1-1; 12 bases line up with TRBD1. With V trimmed by 4 bases and J by 5 bases, 5 bases remained unmatched. The CDR3 totals 15 residues. CDR1 is WNHNN and CDR2 is SYGVQD in the germline V gene (reference sequence). This CDR3 is CASSAGTGGRTEAFF. CDR3 in DNA: TGCGCCAGCAGTGCAGGGACAGGGGGCAGAACTGAAGCTTTCTTT.

This clone was found a few times. In DNA form, the CDR3 reads TGCAGTGCTAGGGGGCCCACTGAAGCTTTCTTT. Protein product: CSARGPTEAFF. The chain couples TRBV20-1 to TRBJ1-1; D is perhaps TRBD1 (5 bases). The V gene's germline CDR1 is DFQATT and CDR2 SNEGSKA (reference sequence). This CDR3 is built from 11 residues. Trimming took off 3 bases at V and 4 bases at J, with 6 bases between the two ends.

The rearrangement uses TRBV29-1 and TRBJ2-5; 15 nucleotides line up with TRBD2. Germline V gene data show CDR1 as SQVTM and CDR2 as ANQGSEA. The CDR3 is made up of 19 amino acids. V dropped 5 bases and J dropped 5; count of bases not matched to a gene: 18. In DNA, the CDR3 is TGCAGCGTTCTGACCAACCCTAGGACTAGCGGGAGGGCAGGGGAGACCCAGTACTTC. Translating gives CSVLTNPRTSGRAGETQYF.

The gene calls are TRBV5-5 and TRBJ1-1; a weak D match, TRBD1 (5 bases). This CDR3 has 14 amino acids. V was trimmed by 2 bases and J by 2 bases, leaving 10 bases between them. From germline, CDR1 is SGHKS and CDR2 YYEKEE (reference sequence). CDR3 sequence reads: CASSLQGTNTEAFF. The CDR3 nucleotides read TGTGCCAGCAGCTTACAAGGGACTAACACTGAAGCTTTCTTT.

The gene calls are TRBV6-1 and TRBJ2-2; 7 bases line up with TRBD1. V lost 7 bases and J lost 5; bases outside the gene matches: 10. The CDR3 consists of 15 residues. Germline V gene data show CDR1 as MNHNS and CDR2 as SASEGT. CDR3 sequence: CASTAGTVGTGELFF. For the CDR3, the DNA is TGTGCCAGCACGGCCGGGACAGTGGGGACCGGGGAGCTGTTTTTT.

The DNA for the CDR3 is TGTGCCAGCAGTCCCCCGGGGCGGGGCACTGAAGCTTTCTTT. Protein sequence: CASSPPGRGTEAFF. The chain combines TRBV28 with TRBJ1-1; D might be TRBD1 (5 bases). Germline CDR1 MDHEN, CDR2 SYDVKM. The CDR3 extends over 14 amino acids. Trimming pared 5 bases from V and 4 bases from J, leaving 14 bases between. The variable domain in full, completed from reference TRBV28 and TRBJ1-1, reads DVKVTQSSRYLVKRTGEKVFLECVQDMDHENMFWYRQDPGLGLRLIYFSYDVKMKEKGDIPEGYSVSREKKERFSLILESASTNQTSMYLCASSPPGRGTEAFFGQGTRLTVV.

The gene calls are TRBV28 and TRBJ1-1; 7 bases fit TRBD1. CDR1 and CDR2 from the germline V gene are MDHEN and SYDVKM. The CDR3 covers 13 residues. V was pared by 7 bases and J by 4 bases, with 6 bases of the junction left unmatched. CDR3 DNA sequence: TGTGCCAGCATCCCAACAGGGGTCACTGAAGCTTTCTTT. As protein: CASIPTGVTEAFF.

In this sample, this clone turned up a few times. The CDR3: CASSLHGTALGNTIYF. The DNA of the CDR3 is TGTGCCAGCAGCCTCCATGGGACAGCTCTGGGAAACACCATATATTTT. This chain joins TRBV5-4 and TRBJ1-3; 7 bases map to TRBD1. With V trimmed by 4 bases and J by 4 bases, 11 bases remained unmatched. CDR1 and CDR2 (germline): SGHNT, YYREEE (reference sequence). The CDR3 length is 16 residues.

This clone was seen just once. The V and J genes are TRBV28 and TRBJ1-2; no clear D. Germline CDR1 is MDHEN and CDR2 is SYDVKM. The CDR3 has 15 residues. The V and J ends lost 7 bases and 8 bases respectively, with 23 bases between them. CDR3 loop: CASKERRLLAGGYTF. Written as DNA, the CDR3 is TGTGCCAGCAAGGAGAGGAGACTCCTCGCCGGGGGCTACACCTTC.

J is TRBJ2-1 and V is TRBV12-5, with TRBD1 matching 11 bases. Germline assignment: CDR1 LGHNT and CDR2 FRNRAP. The CDR3 is made up of 14 amino acids. Germline trimming cut 6 bases from V and 7 bases from J; bases unmatched to any gene: 5. The CDR3 coding sequence is TGTGCTAGTGGACACGGGACAGGGGGGAATGAGCAGTTCTTC. This codes for CASGHGTGGNEQFF.

The chain uses TRBV12-5 and TRBJ2-1; 9 nucleotides agree with TRBD1. CDR1 is LGHNT and CDR2 is FRNRAP in the germline V gene. V shed 1 base and J 9 bases; nucleotides not matched to a gene: 13. This CDR3 contains 17 residues. The CDR3 sequence: CASGLDKGGDRVSEQFF. CDR3 sequence (DNA): TGTGCTAGTGGTTTGGATAAGGGGGGGGACAGGGTGAGTGAGCAGTTCTTC.

V gene TRBV28 combines with J gene TRBJ1-5, with 9 bases matching TRBD1. Germline lookup yields CDR1 MDHEN and CDR2 SYDVKM. V shed 8 bases and J 4 bases; nucleotides not matched to a gene: 0. The CDR3 extends over 12 amino acids. In DNA form, the CDR3 reads TGTGCCAGCGGACAGGGGAATCAGCCCCAGCATTTT. It translates to CASGQGNQPQHF.